These T cell receptor beta chains were read from a single sample in a study of T cell responses to AZD1222 COVID-19 vaccine. Here immunoSEQ multiplex PCR was the method, and the copy in TCRdb shows in-frame clones only, minus some. This table holds around 120,000 clones, over 80% found once. Here the sequenced sample was peripheral blood, taken on day 0 of AZD1222 vaccination. These receptors were collected from an adult in good health. The conserved cysteine and the conserved F or W are not part of the CDR3 here. The size of a clone is reported for some rows only, either as once, few or many, or as a class for expanded clones.

cdr3_aa cdr3_length j_call v_call clone_size
ASSLRTGLASNYGYT 15 TRBJ1-2 TRBV7-7 -
ATSDSRGAGETQY 13 TRBJ2-5 TRBV24-1 -
ASSQEGIGPSGNTIY 15 TRBJ1-3 TRBV4-1 -
ASSPGEEGYT 10 TRBJ1-2 TRBV6-2/TRBV6-3 -
ASSEALGGFYEQY 13 TRBJ2-7 TRBV2 -
ASRTQGGEAF 10 TRBJ1-1 TRBV2 once
ASSLDPTIYNSPLH 14 TRBJ1-6 TRBV7-3 -
ASSQGVQGGNTIY 13 TRBJ1-3 TRBV3-1/TRBV3-2 -
ASSRGQERNSPLH 13 TRBJ1-6 TRBV27 -
ASRQPGTATNEKLF 14 TRBJ1-4 TRBV2 -
ASSARDTGELF 11 TRBJ2-2 TRBV27 -
ASRFKFCGRETQY 13 TRBJ2-5 TRBV12-2 -
ASSQVGSPNYGYT 13 TRBJ1-2 TRBV4-1 -
ASSYISPGGTGYGYT 15 TRBJ1-2 TRBV13 -
ASSLGTRADTQY 12 TRBJ2-3 TRBV7-6 -
ASSQAPKNIQY 11 TRBJ2-4 TRBV4-2 -
ASSFLADTQY 10 TRBJ2-3 TRBV7-9 -
ASSIWGNGYT 10 TRBJ1-2 TRBV19 -
AILGQGLDTQY 11 TRBJ2-3 TRBV10-3 -
ASSQQLAGEQY 11 TRBJ2-7 TRBV14 -
ASSVSQGAEQF 11 TRBJ2-1 TRBV5-5 -
ASSPGARPYEQY 12 TRBJ2-7 TRBV27 few
ASSYDGNGEQY 11 TRBJ2-7 TRBV6-2/TRBV6-3 -
ATSDPTGAAPNYGYT 15 TRBJ1-2 TRBV24-1 -
ASRWTSGSSYEQY 13 TRBJ2-7 TRBV6-5 -
ASSRRGGSSTDTQY 14 TRBJ2-3 TRBV5-1 few
ASSPETGSGEQY 12 TRBJ2-7 TRBV4-2 -
SASSGGQPQH 10 TRBJ1-5 TRBV20-1 -